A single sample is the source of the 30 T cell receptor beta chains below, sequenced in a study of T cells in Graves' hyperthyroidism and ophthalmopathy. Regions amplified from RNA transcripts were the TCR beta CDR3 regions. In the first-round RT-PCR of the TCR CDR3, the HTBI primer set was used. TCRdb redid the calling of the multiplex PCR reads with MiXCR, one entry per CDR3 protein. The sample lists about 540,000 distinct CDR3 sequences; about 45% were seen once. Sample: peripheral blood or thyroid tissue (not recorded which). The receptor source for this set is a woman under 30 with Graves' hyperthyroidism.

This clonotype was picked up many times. For the CDR3, the DNA is TGTGCCAGCAGCCCGAGGGCAGTAAATAATTCACCCCTCCACTTT. This encodes CASSPRAVNNSPLHF. This chain uses TRBV12-3 or TRBV12-4 with TRBJ1-6, with unresolved D. This CDR3 is built from 15 residues. V was shortened by 6 bases and J by 5 bases, with 14 bases between the two germline ends.

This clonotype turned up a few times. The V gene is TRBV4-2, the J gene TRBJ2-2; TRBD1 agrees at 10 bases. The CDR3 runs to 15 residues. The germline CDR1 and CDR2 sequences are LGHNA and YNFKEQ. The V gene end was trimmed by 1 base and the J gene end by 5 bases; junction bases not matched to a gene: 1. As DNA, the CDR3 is TGTGCCAGCAGCCAAGGACAGGGGGCGACCGGGGAGCTGTTTTTT. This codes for CASSQGQGATGELFF.

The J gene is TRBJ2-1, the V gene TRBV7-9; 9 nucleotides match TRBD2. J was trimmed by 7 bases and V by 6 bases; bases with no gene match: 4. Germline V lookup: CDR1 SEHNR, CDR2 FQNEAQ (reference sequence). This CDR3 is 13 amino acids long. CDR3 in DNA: TGTGCCAGCAGTTATCTAGCGGGAAATGAGCAGTTCTTC. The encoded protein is CASSYLAGNEQFF.

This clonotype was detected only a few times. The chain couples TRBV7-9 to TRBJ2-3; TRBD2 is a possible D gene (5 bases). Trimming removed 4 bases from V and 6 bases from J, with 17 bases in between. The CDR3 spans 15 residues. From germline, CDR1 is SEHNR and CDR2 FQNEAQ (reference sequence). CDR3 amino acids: CASSSRSRGSDTQYF. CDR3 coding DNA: TGTGCCAGCAGCTCAAGGTCACGGGGATCGGATACGCAGTATTTT.

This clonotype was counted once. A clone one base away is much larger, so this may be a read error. In DNA, the CDR3 is TGTGCCAGTAGTATAGAGGGGGCGTACACCTGGGAGCTGTTTTTT. The encoded protein is CASSIEGAYTWELFF. V and J are TRBV19 and TRBJ2-2; weak D call: TRBD1 (6 bases). Per germline, CDR1 LNHDA and CDR2 SQIVND (reference sequence). The CDR3 spans 15 residues.

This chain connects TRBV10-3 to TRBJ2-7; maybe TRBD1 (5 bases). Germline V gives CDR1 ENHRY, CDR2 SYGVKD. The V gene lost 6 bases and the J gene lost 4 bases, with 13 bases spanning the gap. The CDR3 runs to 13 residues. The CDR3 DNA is TGTGCCATCAGCGCAACAGGAGCGTACGAGCAGTACTTC. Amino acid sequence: CAISATGAYEQYF.

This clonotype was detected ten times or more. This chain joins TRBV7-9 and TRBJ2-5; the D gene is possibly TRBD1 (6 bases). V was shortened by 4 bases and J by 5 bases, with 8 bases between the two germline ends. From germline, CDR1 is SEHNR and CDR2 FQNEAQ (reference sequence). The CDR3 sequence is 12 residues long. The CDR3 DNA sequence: TGTGCCAGCAGCTACAGGGTTGAGACCCAGTACTTC. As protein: CASSYRVETQYF.

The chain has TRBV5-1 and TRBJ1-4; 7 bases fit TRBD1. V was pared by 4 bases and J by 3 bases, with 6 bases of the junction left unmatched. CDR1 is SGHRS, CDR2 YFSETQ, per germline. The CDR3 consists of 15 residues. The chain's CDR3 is CASSGGGGANEKLFF. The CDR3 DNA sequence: TGCGCCAGCAGCGGAGGGGGCGGGGCTAATGAAAAACTGTTTTTT.

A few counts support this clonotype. The CDR3 bases are TGTGCCAGCAGCCTTGGGAGACGGGTTAATGAGCAGTTCTTC. It encodes CASSLGRRVNEQFF. The J gene is TRBJ2-1, the V gene TRBV14; maybe TRBD2 (5 bases). The germline CDR1 and CDR2 sequences are SGHDN and FVKESK. Trimming took 4 bases from V and 7 from J, leaving 14 bases between them. The CDR3 consists of 14 residues.

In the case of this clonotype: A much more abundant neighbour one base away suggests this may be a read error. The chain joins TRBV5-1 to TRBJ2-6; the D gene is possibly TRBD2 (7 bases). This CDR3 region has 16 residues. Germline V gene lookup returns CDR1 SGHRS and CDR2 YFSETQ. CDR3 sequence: CASSLGGGLGANVLIF. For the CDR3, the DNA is TGCGCCAGCAGCTTGGGGGGGGGCTTAGGGGCCAACGTCCTGATTTTC.

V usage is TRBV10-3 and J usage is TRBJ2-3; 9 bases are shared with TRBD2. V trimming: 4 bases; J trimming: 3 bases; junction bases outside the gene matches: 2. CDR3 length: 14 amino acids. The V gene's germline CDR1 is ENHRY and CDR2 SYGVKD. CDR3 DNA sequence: TGTGCCATCAGTGGACTAGCGGATACAGATACGCAGTATTTT. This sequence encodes CAISGLADTDTQYF.

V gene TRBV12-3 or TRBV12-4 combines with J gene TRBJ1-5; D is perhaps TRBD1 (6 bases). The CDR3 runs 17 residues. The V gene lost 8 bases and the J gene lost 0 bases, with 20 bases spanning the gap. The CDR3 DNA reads TGTGCCAGCGGCCCTACAGGGTTCTTCTATAGCAATCAGCCCCAGCATTTT. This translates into CASGPTGFFYSNQPQHF.

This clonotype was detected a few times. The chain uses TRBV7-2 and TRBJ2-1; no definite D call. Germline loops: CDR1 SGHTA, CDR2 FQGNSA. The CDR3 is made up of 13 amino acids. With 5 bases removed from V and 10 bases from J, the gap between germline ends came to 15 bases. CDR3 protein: CASSPRPLQEQFF. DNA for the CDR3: TGTGCCAGCAGCCCCCGCCCTCTCCAGGAGCAGTTCTTC.

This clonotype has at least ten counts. In DNA form, the CDR3 reads TGTGCCAGTAGTATTCACAGGGAAAGAAGTGGCTACACCTTC. Translated, it gives CASSIHRERSGYTF. J is TRBJ1-2 and V is TRBV19, with D possibly matching TRBD1 (6 bases). Germline V gives CDR1 LNHDA, CDR2 SQIVND (reference sequence). The CDR3 runs 14 residues. V was cut by 3 bases and J by 7 bases, with 15 bases left in between.

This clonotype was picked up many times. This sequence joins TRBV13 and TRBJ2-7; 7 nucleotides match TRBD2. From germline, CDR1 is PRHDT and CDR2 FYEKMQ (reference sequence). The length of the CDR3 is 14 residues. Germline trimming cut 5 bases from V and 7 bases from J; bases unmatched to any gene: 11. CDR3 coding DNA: TGTGCCAGCAGCCCGGGACTACCCAGCAGGGAGCAGTACTTC. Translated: CASSPGLPSREQYF.

In DNA form, the CDR3 reads TGCAGTGTTAGGGAGAGATCGTACACCGGGGAGCTGTTTTTT. Encoded protein: CSVRERSYTGELFF. V and J are TRBV20-1 and TRBJ2-2; a weak D match, TRBD2 (5 bases). This CDR3 has 14 residues. V was shortened by 7 bases and J by 3 bases, with 15 bases between the two germline ends. Germline loops: CDR1 DFQATT, CDR2 SNEGSKA (reference sequence).

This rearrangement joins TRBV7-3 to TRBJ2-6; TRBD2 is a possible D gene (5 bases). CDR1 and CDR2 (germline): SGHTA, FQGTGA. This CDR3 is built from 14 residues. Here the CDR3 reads CALDGDSGANVLTF. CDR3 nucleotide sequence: TGTGCTCTGGACGGGGATTCTGGGGCCAACGTCCTGACTTTC.

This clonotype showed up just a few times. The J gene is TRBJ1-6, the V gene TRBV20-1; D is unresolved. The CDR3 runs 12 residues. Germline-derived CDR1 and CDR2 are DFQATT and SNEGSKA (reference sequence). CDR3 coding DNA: TGCACCTCTGTAGAGCAAAATTCACCCCTCCACTTT. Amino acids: CTSVEQNSPLHF.

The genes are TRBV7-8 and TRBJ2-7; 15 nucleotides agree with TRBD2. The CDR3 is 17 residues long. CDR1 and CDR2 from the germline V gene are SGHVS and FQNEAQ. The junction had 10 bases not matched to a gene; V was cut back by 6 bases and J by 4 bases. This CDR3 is CASSPWTSGRAGYEQYF. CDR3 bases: TGTGCCAGCAGTCCGTGGACTAGCGGGAGGGCCGGGTACGAGCAGTACTTC.

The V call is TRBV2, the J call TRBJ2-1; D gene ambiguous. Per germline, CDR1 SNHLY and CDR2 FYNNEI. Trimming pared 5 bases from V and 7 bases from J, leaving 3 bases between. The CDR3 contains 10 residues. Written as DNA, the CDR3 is TGTGCCAGCAGTTGGAATGAGCAGTTCTTC. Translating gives CASSWNEQFF.

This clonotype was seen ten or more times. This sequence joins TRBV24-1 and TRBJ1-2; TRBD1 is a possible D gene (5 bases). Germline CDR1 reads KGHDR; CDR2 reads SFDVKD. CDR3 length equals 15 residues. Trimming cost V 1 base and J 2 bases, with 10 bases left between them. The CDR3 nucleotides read TGTGCCACCAGTGATTTCGGACATCCCAACTATGGCTACACCTTC. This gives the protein CATSDFGHPNYGYTF.

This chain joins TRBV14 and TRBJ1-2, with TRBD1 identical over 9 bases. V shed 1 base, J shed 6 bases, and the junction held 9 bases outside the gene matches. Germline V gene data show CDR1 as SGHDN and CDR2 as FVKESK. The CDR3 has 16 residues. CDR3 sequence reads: CASSQVWDRDVNGYTF. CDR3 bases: TGTGCCAGCAGCCAAGTCTGGGACAGGGACGTGAATGGCTACACCTTC.

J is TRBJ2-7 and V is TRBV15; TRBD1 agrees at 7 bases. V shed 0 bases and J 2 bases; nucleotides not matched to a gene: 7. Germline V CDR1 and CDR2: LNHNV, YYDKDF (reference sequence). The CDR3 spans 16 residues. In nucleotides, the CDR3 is TGTGCCACCAGCAGAGATCAGGGGGAACGTCCCTACGAGCAGTACTTC. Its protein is CATSRDQGERPYEQYF.

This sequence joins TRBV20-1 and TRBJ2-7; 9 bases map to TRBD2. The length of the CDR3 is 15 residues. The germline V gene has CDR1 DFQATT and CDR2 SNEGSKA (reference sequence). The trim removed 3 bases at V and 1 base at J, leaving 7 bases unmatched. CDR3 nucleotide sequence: TGCAGTGCTAGGGGGAGTAGCGGGAGATCCTACGAGCAGTACTTC. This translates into CSARGSSGRSYEQYF.

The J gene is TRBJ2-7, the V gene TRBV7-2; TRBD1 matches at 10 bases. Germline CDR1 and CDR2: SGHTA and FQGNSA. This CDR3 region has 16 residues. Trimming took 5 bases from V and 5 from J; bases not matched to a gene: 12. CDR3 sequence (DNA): TGTGCCAGCAGCCCATATTCCGGGACAGGGGTGGACGAGCAGTACTTC. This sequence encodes CASSPYSGTGVDEQYF.

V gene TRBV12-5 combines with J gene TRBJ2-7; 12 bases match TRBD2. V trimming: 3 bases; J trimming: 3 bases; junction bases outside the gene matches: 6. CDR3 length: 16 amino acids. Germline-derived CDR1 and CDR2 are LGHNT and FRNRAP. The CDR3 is CASGFGLAGTFYEQYF. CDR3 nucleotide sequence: TGTGCTAGTGGTTTCGGACTAGCGGGAACTTTCTACGAGCAGTACTTC.

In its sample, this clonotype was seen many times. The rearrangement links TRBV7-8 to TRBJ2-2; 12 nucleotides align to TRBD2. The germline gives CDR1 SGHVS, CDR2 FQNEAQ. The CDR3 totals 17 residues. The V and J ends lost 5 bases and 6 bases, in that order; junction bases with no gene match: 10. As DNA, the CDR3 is TGTGCCAGCAGCCTCCAGACTAGCGGGAGCTTTGCCGGGGAGCTGTTTTTT. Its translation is CASSLQTSGSFAGELFF.

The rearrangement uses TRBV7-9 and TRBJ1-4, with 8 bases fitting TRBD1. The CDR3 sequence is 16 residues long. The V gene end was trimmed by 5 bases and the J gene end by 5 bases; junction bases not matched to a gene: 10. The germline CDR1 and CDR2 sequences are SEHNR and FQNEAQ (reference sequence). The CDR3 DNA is TGTGCCAGCAGCCATGGAGCGGGACAGGCAAATGAAAAACTGTTTTTT. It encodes CASSHGAGQANEKLFF.

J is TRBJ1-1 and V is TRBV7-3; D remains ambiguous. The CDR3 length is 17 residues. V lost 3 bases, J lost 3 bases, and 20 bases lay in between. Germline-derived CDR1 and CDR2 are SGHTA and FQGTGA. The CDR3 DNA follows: TGTGCCAGCAGCTTTGGTCGAGGACGGAATAAACACACTGAAGCTTTCTTT. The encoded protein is CASSFGRGRNKHTEAFF.

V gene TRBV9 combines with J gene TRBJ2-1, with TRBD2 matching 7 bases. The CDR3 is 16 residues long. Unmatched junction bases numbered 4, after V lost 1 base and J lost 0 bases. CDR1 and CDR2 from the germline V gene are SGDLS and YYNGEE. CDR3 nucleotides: TGTGCCAGCAGCGTACGGGGGGTTAGCTCCTACAATGAGCAGTTCTTC. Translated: CASSVRGVSSYNEQFF. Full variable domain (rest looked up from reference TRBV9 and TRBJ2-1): DSGVTQTPKHLITATGQRVTLRCSPRSGDLSVYWYQQSLDQGLQFLIQYYNGEERAKGNILERFSAQQFPDLHSELNLSSLELGDSALYFCASSVRGVSSYNEQFFGPGTRLTVL.